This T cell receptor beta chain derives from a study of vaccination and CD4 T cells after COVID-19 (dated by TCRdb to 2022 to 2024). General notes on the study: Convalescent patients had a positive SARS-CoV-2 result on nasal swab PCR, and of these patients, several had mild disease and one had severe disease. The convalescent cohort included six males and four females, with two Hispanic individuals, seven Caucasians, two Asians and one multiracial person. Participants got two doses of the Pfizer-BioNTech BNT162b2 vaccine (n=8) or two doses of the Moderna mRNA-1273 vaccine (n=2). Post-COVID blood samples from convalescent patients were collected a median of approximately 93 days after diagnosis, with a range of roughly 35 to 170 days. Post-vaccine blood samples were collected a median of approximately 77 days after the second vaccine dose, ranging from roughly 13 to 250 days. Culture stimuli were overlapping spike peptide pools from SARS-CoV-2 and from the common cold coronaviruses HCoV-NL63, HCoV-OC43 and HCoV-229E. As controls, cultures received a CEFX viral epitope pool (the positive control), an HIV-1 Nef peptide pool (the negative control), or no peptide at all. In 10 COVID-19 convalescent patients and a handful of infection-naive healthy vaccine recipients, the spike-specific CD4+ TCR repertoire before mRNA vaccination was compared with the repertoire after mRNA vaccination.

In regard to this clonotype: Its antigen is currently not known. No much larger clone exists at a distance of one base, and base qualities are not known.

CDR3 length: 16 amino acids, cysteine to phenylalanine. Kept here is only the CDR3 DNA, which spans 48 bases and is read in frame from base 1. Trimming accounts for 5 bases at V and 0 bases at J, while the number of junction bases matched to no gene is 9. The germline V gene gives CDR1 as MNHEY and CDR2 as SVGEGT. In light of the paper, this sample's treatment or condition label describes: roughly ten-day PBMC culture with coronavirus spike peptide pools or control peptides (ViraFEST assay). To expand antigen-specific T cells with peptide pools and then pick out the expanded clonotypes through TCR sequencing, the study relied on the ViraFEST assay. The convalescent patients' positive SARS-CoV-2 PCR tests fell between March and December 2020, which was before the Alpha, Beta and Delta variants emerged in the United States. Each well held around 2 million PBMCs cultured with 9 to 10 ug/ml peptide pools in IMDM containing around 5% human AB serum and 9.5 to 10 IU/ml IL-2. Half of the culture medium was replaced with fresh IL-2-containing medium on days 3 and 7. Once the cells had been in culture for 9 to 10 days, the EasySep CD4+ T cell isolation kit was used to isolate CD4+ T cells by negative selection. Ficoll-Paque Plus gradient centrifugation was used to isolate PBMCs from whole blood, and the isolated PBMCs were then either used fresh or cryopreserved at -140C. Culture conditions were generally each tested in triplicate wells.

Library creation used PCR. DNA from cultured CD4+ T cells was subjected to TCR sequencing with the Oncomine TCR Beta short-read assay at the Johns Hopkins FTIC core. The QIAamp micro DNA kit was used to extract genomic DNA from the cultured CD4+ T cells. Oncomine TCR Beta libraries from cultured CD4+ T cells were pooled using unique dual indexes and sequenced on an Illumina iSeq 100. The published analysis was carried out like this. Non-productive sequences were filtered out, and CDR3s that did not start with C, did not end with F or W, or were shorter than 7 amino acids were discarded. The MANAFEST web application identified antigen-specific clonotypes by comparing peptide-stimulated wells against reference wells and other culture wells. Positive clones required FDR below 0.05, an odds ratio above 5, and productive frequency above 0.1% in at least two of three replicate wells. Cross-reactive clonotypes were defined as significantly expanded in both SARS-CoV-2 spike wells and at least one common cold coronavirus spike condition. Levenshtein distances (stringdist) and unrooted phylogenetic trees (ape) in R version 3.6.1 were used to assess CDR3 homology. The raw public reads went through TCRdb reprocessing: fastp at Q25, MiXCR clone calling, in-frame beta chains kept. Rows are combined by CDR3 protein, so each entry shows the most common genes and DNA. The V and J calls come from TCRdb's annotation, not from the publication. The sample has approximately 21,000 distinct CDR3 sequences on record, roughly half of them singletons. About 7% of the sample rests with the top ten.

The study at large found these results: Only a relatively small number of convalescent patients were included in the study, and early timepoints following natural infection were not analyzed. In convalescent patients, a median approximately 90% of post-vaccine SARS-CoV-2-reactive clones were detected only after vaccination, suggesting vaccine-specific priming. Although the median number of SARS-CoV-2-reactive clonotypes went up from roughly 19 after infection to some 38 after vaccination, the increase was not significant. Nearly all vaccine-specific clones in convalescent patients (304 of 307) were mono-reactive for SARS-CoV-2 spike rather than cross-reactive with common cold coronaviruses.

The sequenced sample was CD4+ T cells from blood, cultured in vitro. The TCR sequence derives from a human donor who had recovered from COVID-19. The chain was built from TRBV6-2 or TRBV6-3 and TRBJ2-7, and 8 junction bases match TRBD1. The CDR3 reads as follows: CASSHLGQASSYEQYF. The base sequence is TGTGCCAGCAGTCACCTGGGACAGGCGAGCTCCTACGAGCAGTACTTC.